This T cell receptor beta chain was captured by sequencing in a study of spatial heterogeneity in lung cancer. The study's findings and limits: The appearance of ubiquitous expanded tumor TCRs in blood was greater at resection than follow-up.

This clonotype appeared many times. The antigen is not known. TCRdb independently ran MiXCR on the 5' RACE reads; one entry per CDR3 protein. The data show 15,000 or so distinct CDR3 sequences, with about 15% seen just once and approximately 35% held by the top ten. Documented time point: sample taken at primary tumor resection. From tumor, nontumor lung or frozen PBMC, whole RNA was taken unsorted for sequencing. Germline lookup yields CDR1 MNHEY and CDR2 SVGAGI. The CDR3 spans 14 residues. Trimming left V 5 bases short and J 7 bases short, with 18 bases between. This TCR was recovered from a male donor with early-stage non-small cell lung cancer. The sequences come from PBMCs, collected at surgery. The V call is TRBV6-5, the J call TRBJ2-7, with unresolved D. Written as DNA, the CDR3 is TGTGCCAGCAGTCCTACACAGCCTACGGGTGAGCAGTACTTC. This sequence encodes CASSPTQPTGEQYF.